These 19 T cell receptor beta chains came from one sample sequenced in a study of T cell responses to AZD1222 COVID-19 vaccine. Only in-frame clones appear in the TCRdb table, and some are missing; sequencing was by immunoSEQ multiplex PCR. This repertoire shows 95,000 to 110,000 clones, about 90% found once; its top ten account for about 5%. This sample comprised peripheral blood, obtained on day 0 of AZD1222 vaccination. The receptors here all came from an adult in good health.

The chain is built from TRBV4-2 and TRBJ2-2; tentative D call: TRBD2 (6 bases). This CDR3 comprises 14 residues. Germline V gene lookup returns CDR1 LGHNA and CDR2 YNFKEQ. V lost 3 bases to trimming and J lost 7 bases, with 12 bases between them. CDR3 in amino acids: CASSQIGGNGELFF. CDR3 DNA sequence: TGTGCCAGCAGCCAGATTGGAGGGAACGGGGAGCTGTTTTTT.

This clone occurred once. The gene calls are TRBV5-1 and TRBJ2-1, with 11 bases lining up with TRBD2. Germline V gives CDR1 SGHRS, CDR2 YFSETQ. V gave up 3 bases and J gave up 6 bases; unmatched junction bases: 17. This CDR3 has 19 amino acids. For the CDR3, the DNA is TGCGCCAGCAGCTCACGGACTAGCGGGCGTTCATCGTCGGGCAATGAGCAGTTCTTC. It specifies CASSSRTSGRSSSGNEQFF.

This chain uses TRBV12-3 or TRBV12-4 with TRBJ1-1; tentatively, D is TRBD1 (5 bases). The CDR3 runs 13 residues. Trimming removed 3 bases at V and 4 bases at J, with 9 bases between. CDR3 bases: TGTGCCAGCAGTTTTTACGGGGGCACTGAAGCTTTCTTT. This encodes CASSFYGGTEAFF.

The rearrangement uses TRBV4-1 and TRBJ1-2; D gene uncertain. The CDR3 runs 15 residues. CDR1 MGHRA and CDR2 YSYEKL come from the germline V gene. The V and J ends lost 0 bases and 1 base respectively, with 9 bases between them. As DNA, the CDR3 is TGCGCCAGCAGCCAAGATAGGGTCCTTAACTATGGCTACACCTTC. Translation: CASSQDRVLNYGYTF.

This sequence joins TRBV5-4 and TRBJ2-7; D is uncertain. CDR1 and CDR2 from the germline V gene are SGHNT and YYREEE (reference sequence). This CDR3 contains 14 residues. With 1 base removed from V and 4 bases from J, the gap between germline ends came to 12 bases. The CDR3 sequence is CASSLNVGVYEQYF. DNA for the CDR3: TGTGCCAGCAGCTTGAATGTTGGGGTTTACGAGCAGTACTTC.

This chain joins TRBV5-1 and TRBJ1-2, with 8 positions matching TRBD1. The germline V gene encodes CDR1 SGHRS and CDR2 YFSETQ. Germline trimming cut 0 bases from V and 2 bases from J; bases unmatched to any gene: 0. CDR3 size: 14 residues. The CDR3 DNA follows: TGCGCCAGCAGCTTGGGACAGGGGAACTATGGCTACACCTTC. Residues: CASSLGQGNYGYTF.

The J gene is TRBJ1-5, the V gene TRBV7-2; no clear D gene. Trimming shortened V by 3 bases and J by 4 bases, and 7 bases separated the two germline ends. This CDR3 is 13 amino acids long. The germline CDR1 and CDR2 sequences are SGHTA and FQGNSA. The CDR3 region is CASSLNLNQPQHF. CDR3 coding DNA: TGTGCCAGCAGCTTGAACCTAAATCAGCCCCAGCATTTT.

This clone has more than one count but fewer than ten. The chain couples TRBV27 to TRBJ1-2, with D hard to call. Trimming shortened V by 3 bases and J by 3 bases, and 14 bases separated the two germline ends. CDR1 MNHEY and CDR2 SMNVEV come from the germline V gene (reference sequence). The CDR3 length is 15 residues. CDR3 protein: CASSFLGPPDYGYTF. The CDR3, as DNA: TGTGCCAGCAGTTTCCTAGGGCCACCCGACTATGGCTACACCTTC.

The gene calls are TRBV3-1 (or the pseudogene TRBV3-2) and TRBJ2-3, with D uncertain. Germline CDR1 is LGHDT and CDR2 is YNNKEL (reference sequence). Trimming removed 5 bases from V and 2 bases from J, with 14 bases in between. The CDR3 runs to 15 residues. The CDR3 loop is CASSYGVGITDTQYF. DNA for the CDR3: TGTGCCAGCAGCTATGGGGTAGGGATCACAGATACGCAGTATTTT.

The rearrangement uses TRBV4-1 and TRBJ1-6; D unclear. Trimming removed 3 bases at V and 7 bases at J, with 4 bases between. The CDR3 runs 12 residues. Per the germline V gene, CDR1 is MGHRA and CDR2 is YSYEKL. CDR3 DNA sequence: TGCGCCAGCAGCCACAAGAATTCACCCCTCCACTTT. It encodes CASSHKNSPLHF.

V and J are TRBV9 and TRBJ1-2; D not resolved. CDR3 length: 14 residues. V was pared by 3 bases and J by 0 bases, with 9 bases between. Germline CDR1 and CDR2: SGDLS and YYNGEE. The CDR3 is CASSAASTNYGYTF. The CDR3 coding sequence is TGTGCCAGCAGCGCTGCGTCAACTAACTATGGCTACACCTTC. The full variable domain, its missing parts supplied by reference TRBV9 and TRBJ1-2, is DSGVTQTPKHLITATGQRVTLRCSPRSGDLSVYWYQQSLDQGLQFLIQYYNGEERAKGNILERFSAQQFPDLHSELNLSSLELGDSALYFCASSAASTNYGYTFGSGTRLTVV.

The CDR3 region is CASSSPDRVGDEQYF. In nucleotides, the CDR3 is TGTGCCAGCAGCTCCCCCGACAGGGTTGGCGACGAGCAGTACTTC. The rearrangement links TRBV5-4 to TRBJ2-7; 7 bases fit TRBD1. V trimming: 3 bases; J trimming: 5 bases; junction bases outside the gene matches: 11. CDR1 is SGHNT and CDR2 is YYREEE in the germline V gene (reference sequence). This CDR3 region has 15 residues.

V and J are TRBV2 and TRBJ2-1; 12 bases are shared with TRBD2. The CDR3 loop spans 15 amino acids. V dropped 6 bases and J dropped 6; count of bases not matched to a gene: 6. From germline, CDR1 is SNHLY and CDR2 FYNNEI. CDR3 loop: CASRLAGGQGNEQFF. Here the CDR3 DNA reads TGTGCCAGCAGGCTAGCGGGGGGGCAAGGCAATGAGCAGTTCTTC.

The chain recombines TRBV10-3 with TRBJ1-6; D remains ambiguous. Trimming took 6 bases from V and 0 from J, leaving 3 bases between them. This CDR3 has 13 amino acids. Germline CDR1 ENHRY, CDR2 SYGVKD. The CDR3 sequence: CAIRDSYNSPLHF. DNA of the CDR3: TGTGCCATCAGGGACTCCTATAATTCACCCCTCCACTTT.

The chain uses TRBV18 and TRBJ2-7, with 7 bases identical to TRBD1. Germline V gene data show CDR1 as KGHSH and CDR2 as LQKENI. V trimming: 2 bases; J trimming: 6 bases; junction bases outside the gene matches: 10. The CDR3 is 15 amino acids. The CDR3 loop reads CASSPASSRDSEQYF. CDR3 DNA: TGTGCCAGCTCACCAGCGTCTTCCAGGGACAGCGAGCAGTACTTC.

The chain is built from TRBV27 and TRBJ1-2; no clear D. The CDR3 length is 14 residues. From germline, CDR1 is MNHEY and CDR2 SMNVEV (reference sequence). V was trimmed by 3 bases and J by 8 bases, leaving 16 bases between them. The CDR3 reads CASSLAPTGVGYTF. The CDR3 DNA is TGTGCCAGCAGTTTGGCGCCCACGGGTGTGGGCTACACCTTC.

The chain combines TRBV7-8 with TRBJ1-2, with D unresolved. V was clipped by 6 bases and J by 4 bases, with 12 bases between them. CDR3 length: 13 amino acids. Germline CDR1 SGHVS, CDR2 FQNEAQ. DNA for the CDR3: TGTGCCAGCAGACGGACCGAATTCTATGGCTACACCTTC. It translates to CASRRTEFYGYTF.

This clone was seen only once. The CDR3 nucleotides read TGTGCCAGCAGCTTAGTGGGGACAGCAAAAAACATTCAGTACTTC. This gives the protein CASSLVGTAKNIQYF. V gene TRBV7-2 combines with J gene TRBJ2-4; 7 bases are a match to TRBD1. Per germline, CDR1 SGHTA and CDR2 FQGNSA. After removal of 1 base from V and 4 bases from J, the junction contained 4 bases not matched to a gene. This CDR3 spans 15 amino acids.

V gene TRBV29-1 combines with J gene TRBJ1-1; possible D gene TRBD1, 5 bases. Germline CDR1 is SQVTM and CDR2 is ANQGSEA. The ends were cut back, 6 bases at V and 2 bases at J, with 16 bases in the middle. There are 14 residues in the CDR3. CDR3 DNA sequence: TGCAGCGTCGCGACACAGGTGATTAACACTGAAGCTTTCTTT. Its translation: CSVATQVINTEAFF. The complete variable domain, with remaining parts taken from reference TRBV29-1 and TRBJ1-1, reads SAVISQKPSRDICQRGTSLTIQCQVDSQVTMMFWYRQQPGQSLTLIATANQGSEATYESGFVIDKFPISRPNLTFSTLTVSNMSPEDSSIYLCSVATQVINTEAFFGQGTRLTVV.